This record looks at one T cell receptor (beta chain) sequence and its context. Its antigen is not known. The data stem from a study of regulatory T cells in long-lasting Graves disease. Through Arm-PCR of CDR3 regions and iRepertoire HTBI primers, TCR beta libraries were built. TCRdb re-called the multiplex PCR reads through MiXCR, storing one row per CDR3 protein. The sample carries roughly 530,000 distinct CDR3 sequences, 15% to 20% recorded once. The ends were cut back, 5 bases at V and 1 base at J, with 9 bases in the middle. The CDR3 covers 14 residues. Per germline, CDR1 SGHRS and CDR2 YFSETQ. Study results and caveats: Persistent Graves' patients had lower TCR diversity than newly diagnosed ones. It is possible that accuracy was reduced by the small size of the sample.

This sample's time point: newly diagnosed GD, antithyroid drugs for less than 3 months. RNA from PBMCs was the source of the TCR library. Another study also made use of these data, one on T cells in Graves' hyperthyroidism and ophthalmopathy. Turning to that study: The study used the HTBI primer set for a first-round RT-PCR of the TCR CDR3. The blood repertoire included most of the expanded thyroid clonotypes above 0.001.

The sample consisted of peripheral blood mononuclear cells (PBMCs), taken at new diagnosis, from a patient treated with antithyroid drugs. This chain uses TRBV5-1 with TRBJ2-2; D perhaps matches TRBD1 (5 bases). The TCR comes from a woman aged 35 to 59 with Graves disease. The CDR3, as DNA: TGCGCCAGCAGGGACACACTGAACACCGGGGAGCTGTTTTTT. Protein sequence: CASRDTLNTGELFF. The full variable domain, in which reference TRBV5-1 and TRBJ2-2 provide the parts outside the CDR3, is KAGVTQTPRYLIKTRGQQVTLSCSPISGHRSVSWYQQTPGQGLQFLFEYFSETQRNKGNFPGRFSGRQFSNSRSEMNVSTLELGDSALYLCASRDTLNTGELFFGEGSRLTVL.